This T cell receptor (beta chain) was sequenced during a study of blood T cell repertoires in COVID-19. Study-wide context: From the United States, Italy and Spain came samples of acute and convalescent COVID-19. Sample material is recorded as cDNA or gDNA derived from T cells, B-cell-depleted T cells, or PBMCs.

The germline CDR1 and CDR2 sequences are SGHDT and YYEEEE. V was shortened by 0 bases and J by 6 bases, with 7 bases between the two germline ends. The CDR3 spans 12 residues. Original analysis: Reference gene primers were amplified, and this amplification served to estimate nucleated cell counts. Clones were sequenced by immunoSEQ multiplex PCR, and TCRdb holds only the in-frame ones, with some missing. Clone size and V and J calls were adopted from that table, with D and trimming inferred from the DNA. The sample records approximately 36,000 clones, roughly four fifths being singletons. The sequence derives from a human donor in a cohort sampled during active or convalescent COVID-19. The donor label of this sample is uncertain. V usage is TRBV5-6 and J usage is TRBJ2-7, with a possible D match to TRBD1 (6 bases). The source material was peripheral blood. CDR3 nucleotide sequence: TGTGCCAGCAGCTTGGGGGGGCTCGAGCAGTACTTC. It encodes CASSLGGLEQYF. The full variable domain, with the rest looked up from reference TRBV5-6 and TRBJ2-7, is DAGVTQSPTHLIKTRGQQVTLRCSPKSGHDTVSWYQQALGQGPQFIFQYYEEEERQRGNFPDRFSGHQFPNYSSELNVNALLLGDSALYLCASSLGGLEQYFGPGTRLTVT.